This record concerns one TCR beta chain sequence. What it binds is unknown. This CDR3 region has 13 residues. CDR1 is DFQATT, CDR2 SNEGSKA, per germline (reference sequence). The V end was cut by 6 bases, the J end by 1 base, with 12 bases between. The data belong to a study of vaccination and CD4 T cells after COVID-19. Study-wide context: At a median approximately 76 days (range 14 to 241) after dose two, post-vaccine samples were obtained. Overlapping SARS-CoV-2, HCoV-NL63, HCoV-OC43 and HCoV-229E spike peptides were used to stimulate cells. Study-wide results and limits: Convalescent patients' clones that were vaccine-specific were spike mono-reactive in 304 of 307 cases.

Treatment given: roughly 10-day PBMC culture with coronavirus spike peptide pools or control peptides (ViraFEST assay). IL-2 at roughly 9.6 IU/ml and peptide pools at approximately 10 ug/ml were added to PBMCs cultured at about 2 million per well. The Oncomine TCR Beta short-read assay generated sequence data from the DNA of cultured CD4+ T cells. TCRdb processed the PCR reads anew with MiXCR; each CDR3 protein has one entry. This table has over 10,000 distinct CDR3 sequences, 50% to 75% appearing once. Sequenced: CD4+ T cells from blood, cultured in vitro. This rearrangement joins TRBV20-1 to TRBJ1-1; a weak D match, TRBD1 (6 bases). This receptor was taken from a human donor who had recovered from COVID-19. CDR3 amino acids: CSARTARNTEAFF. The CDR3 DNA sequence: TGCAGTGCAAGGACAGCGAGGAACACTGAAGCTTTCTTT.